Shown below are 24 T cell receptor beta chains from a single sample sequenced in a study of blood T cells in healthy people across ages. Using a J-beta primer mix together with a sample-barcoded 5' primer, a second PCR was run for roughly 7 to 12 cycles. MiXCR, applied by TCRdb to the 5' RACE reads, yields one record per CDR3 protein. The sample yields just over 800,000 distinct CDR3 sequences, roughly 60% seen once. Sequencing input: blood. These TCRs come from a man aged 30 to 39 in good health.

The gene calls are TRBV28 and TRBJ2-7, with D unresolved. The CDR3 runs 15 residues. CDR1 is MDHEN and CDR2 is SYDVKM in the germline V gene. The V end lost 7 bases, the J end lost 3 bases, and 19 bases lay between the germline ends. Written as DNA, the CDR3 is TGTGCCAGCACCCATCCATGGGAAGAAAGCTACGAGCAGTACTTC. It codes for CASTHPWEESYEQYF.

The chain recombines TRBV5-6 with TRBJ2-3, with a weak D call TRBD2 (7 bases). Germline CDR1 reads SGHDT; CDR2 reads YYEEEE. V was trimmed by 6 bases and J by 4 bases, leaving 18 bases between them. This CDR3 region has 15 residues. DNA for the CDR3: TGTGCCAGCACCCTGAGGGGGGAGGGCGCAGATACGCAGTATTTT. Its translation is CASTLRGEGADTQYF.

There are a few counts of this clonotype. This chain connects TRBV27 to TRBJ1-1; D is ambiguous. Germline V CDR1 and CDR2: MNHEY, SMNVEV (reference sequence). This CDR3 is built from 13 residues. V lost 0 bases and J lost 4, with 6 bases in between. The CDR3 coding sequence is TGTGCCAGCAGTTTATCGGGCAGCACTGAAGCTTTCTTT. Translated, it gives CASSLSGSTEAFF.

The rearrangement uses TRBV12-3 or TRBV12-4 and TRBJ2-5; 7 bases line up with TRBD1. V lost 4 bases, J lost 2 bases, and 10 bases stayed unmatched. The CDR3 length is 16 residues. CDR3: CASSSYRGPRQETQYF. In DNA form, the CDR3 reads TGTGCCAGCAGTTCCTACAGGGGCCCACGTCAAGAGACCCAGTACTTC.

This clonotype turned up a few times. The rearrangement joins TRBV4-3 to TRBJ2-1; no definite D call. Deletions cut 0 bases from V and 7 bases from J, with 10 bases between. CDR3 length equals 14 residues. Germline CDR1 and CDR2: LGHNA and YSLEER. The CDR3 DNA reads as TGCGCCAGCAGCCAAGAGTCCGGGTTAAATGAGCAGTTCTTC. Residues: CASSQESGLNEQFF.

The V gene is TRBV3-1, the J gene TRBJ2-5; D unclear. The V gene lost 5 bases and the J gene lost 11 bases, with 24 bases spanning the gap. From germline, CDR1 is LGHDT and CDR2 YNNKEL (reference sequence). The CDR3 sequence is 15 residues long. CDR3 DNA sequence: TGTGCCAGCAGCGAAACTCAGAGCTCCTACAATGAGCAGTACTTC. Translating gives CASSETQSSYNEQYF.

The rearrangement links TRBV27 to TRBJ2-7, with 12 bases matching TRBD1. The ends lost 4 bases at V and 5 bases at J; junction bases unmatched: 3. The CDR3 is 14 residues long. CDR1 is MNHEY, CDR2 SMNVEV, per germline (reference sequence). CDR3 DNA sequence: TGTGCCAGCAGTTGGGGACAGGGGGCAAACGAGCAGTACTTC. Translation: CASSWGQGANEQYF.

CDR3 in amino acids: CSAREDEQYF. In DNA form, the CDR3 reads TGCAGTGCTAGAGAGGACGAGCAGTACTTC. The genes are TRBV20-1 and TRBJ2-7, with D unclear. CDR1 and CDR2 from the germline V gene are DFQATT and SNEGSKA (reference sequence). V lost 0 bases and J 5 bases, leaving 2 bases between the germline ends. The CDR3 is 10 residues long.

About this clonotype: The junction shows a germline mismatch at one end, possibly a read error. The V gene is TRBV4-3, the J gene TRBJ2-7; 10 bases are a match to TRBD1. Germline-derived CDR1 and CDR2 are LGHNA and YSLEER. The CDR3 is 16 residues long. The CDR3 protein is CAGSHLRGDRGYEQYF. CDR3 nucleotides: TGCGCCGGCAGCCACCTCCGGGGGGACAGGGGCTACGAGCAGTACTTC.

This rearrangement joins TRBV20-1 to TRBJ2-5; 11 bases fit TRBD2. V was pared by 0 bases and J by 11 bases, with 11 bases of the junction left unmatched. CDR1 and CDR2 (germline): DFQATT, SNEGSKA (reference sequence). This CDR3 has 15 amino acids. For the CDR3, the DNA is TGCAGTGCTAGAGATCGAGCTAGCGGGGGGAATGAGCAGTACTTC. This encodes CSARDRASGGNEQYF.

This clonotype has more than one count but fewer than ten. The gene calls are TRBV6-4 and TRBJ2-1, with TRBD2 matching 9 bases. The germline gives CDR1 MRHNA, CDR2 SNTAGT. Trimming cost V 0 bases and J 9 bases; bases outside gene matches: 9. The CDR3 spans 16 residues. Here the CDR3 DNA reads TGTGCCAGCAGTGACTCGCCCAGCGGGGGGTCCGGTGAGCAGTTCTTC. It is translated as CASSDSPSGGSGEQFF.

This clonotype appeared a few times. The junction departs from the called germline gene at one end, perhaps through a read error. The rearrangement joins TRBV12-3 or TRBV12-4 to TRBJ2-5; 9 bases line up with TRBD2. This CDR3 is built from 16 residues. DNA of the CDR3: TGTGCCAGCACTTTATTAGGGCGGGGGGGCCAGGAGACCCAGTACTTC. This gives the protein CASTLLGRGGQETQYF.

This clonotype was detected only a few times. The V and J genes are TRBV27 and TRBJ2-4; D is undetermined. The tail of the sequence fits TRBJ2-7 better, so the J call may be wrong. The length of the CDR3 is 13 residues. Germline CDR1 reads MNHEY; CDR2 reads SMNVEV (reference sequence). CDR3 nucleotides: TGTGCCAGCAGTCAGGTACCGTCCTACGAGCAGTACTTC. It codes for CASSQVPSYEQYF.

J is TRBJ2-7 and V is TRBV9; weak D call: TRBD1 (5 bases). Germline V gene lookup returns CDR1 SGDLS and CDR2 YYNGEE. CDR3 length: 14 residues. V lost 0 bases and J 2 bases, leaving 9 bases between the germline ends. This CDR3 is CASSVGLGAYEQYF. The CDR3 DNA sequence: TGTGCCAGCAGCGTAGGTTTAGGGGCCTACGAGCAGTACTTC.

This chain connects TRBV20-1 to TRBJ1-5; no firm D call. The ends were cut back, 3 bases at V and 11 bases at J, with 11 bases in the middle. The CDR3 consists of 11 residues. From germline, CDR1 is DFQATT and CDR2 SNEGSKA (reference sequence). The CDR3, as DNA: TGCAGTGCTAGCCCCGGAAGGGCCCAGCATTTT. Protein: CSASPGRAQHF.

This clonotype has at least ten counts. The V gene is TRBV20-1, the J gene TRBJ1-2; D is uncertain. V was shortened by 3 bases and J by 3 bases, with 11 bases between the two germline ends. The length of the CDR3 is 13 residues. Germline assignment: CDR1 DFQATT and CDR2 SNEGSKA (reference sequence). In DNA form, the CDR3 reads TGCAGTGCTAGGTATTGGGAGGACTATGGCTACACCTTC. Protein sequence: CSARYWEDYGYTF.

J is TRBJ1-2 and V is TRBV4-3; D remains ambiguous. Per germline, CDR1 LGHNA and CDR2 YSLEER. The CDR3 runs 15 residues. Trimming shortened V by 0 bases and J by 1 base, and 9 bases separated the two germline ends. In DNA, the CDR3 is TGCGCCAGCAGCCAAGAGGGTCCCCATAACTATGGCTACACCTTC. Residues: CASSQEGPHNYGYTF.

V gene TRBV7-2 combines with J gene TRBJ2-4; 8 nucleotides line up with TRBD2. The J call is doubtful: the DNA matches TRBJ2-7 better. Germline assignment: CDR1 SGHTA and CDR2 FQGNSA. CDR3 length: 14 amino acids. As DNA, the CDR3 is TGTGCCAGCAGCTTTTCTAGCGGGTACTACGAGCAGTACTTC. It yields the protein CASSFSSGYYEQYF.

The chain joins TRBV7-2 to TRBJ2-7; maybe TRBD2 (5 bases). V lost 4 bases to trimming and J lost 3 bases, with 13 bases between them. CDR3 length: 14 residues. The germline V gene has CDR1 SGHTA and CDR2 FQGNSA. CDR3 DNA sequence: TGTGCCAGCAGCTCCTGGAACGGGGTCTACGAGCAGTACTTC. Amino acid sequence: CASSSWNGVYEQYF.

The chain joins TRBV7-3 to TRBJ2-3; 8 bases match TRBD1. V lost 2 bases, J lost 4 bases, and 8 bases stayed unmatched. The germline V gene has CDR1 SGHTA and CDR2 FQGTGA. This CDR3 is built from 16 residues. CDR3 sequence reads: CASSLDTTGAADTQYF. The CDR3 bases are TGTGCCAGCAGCTTAGACACGACAGGGGCAGCAGATACGCAGTATTTT.

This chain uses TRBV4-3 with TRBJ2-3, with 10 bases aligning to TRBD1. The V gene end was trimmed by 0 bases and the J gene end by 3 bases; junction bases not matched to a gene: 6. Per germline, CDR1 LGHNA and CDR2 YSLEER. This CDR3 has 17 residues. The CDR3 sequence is CASSQDRGQGITDTQYF. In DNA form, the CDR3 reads TGCGCCAGCAGCCAAGATCGGGGACAGGGGATAACAGATACGCAGTATTTT.

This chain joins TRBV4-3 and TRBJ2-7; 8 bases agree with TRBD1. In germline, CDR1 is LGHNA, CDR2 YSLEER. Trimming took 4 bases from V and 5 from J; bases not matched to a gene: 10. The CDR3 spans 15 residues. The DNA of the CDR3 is TGCGCCAGCAGCCCAACCCGGACAGGGATGAACGAGCAGTACTTC. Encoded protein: CASSPTRTGMNEQYF.

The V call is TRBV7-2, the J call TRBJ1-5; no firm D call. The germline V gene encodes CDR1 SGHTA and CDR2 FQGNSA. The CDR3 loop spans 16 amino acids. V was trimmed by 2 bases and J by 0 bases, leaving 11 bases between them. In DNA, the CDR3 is TGTGCCAGCAGCTTAAACGGAGTATATAGCAATCAGCCCCAGCATTTT. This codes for CASSLNGVYSNQPQHF.

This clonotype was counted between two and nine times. The CDR3 DNA is TGTGCCACCAGTGATTTAACTTCACCGAAAGATACGCAGTATTTT. It translates to CATSDLTSPKDTQYF. The rearrangement joins TRBV24-1 to TRBJ2-3; D unclear. Per germline, CDR1 KGHDR and CDR2 SFDVKD. This CDR3 has 15 residues. Trimming removed 1 base at V and 5 bases at J, with 12 bases between.